The present entry profiles one T cell receptor beta chain with its context. The source of the sample is a study of blood T cell repertoires in COVID-19. Study in general: The United States, Italy and Spain provided the acute and convalescent COVID-19 samples. Nucleic acid was either cDNA or gDNA, and it came from T cells, B-cell-depleted T cells, or PBMCs.

The CDR3 contains 13 residues. CDR1 is LNHDA, CDR2 SQIVND, per germline (reference sequence). Trimming pared 7 bases from V and 12 bases from J, leaving 21 bases between. In the authors' methods: Scientists estimated how many nucleated cells there were by amplifying reference gene primers. The assay was immunoSEQ multiplex PCR, and TCRdb's table has in-frame clones only and misses some. V, J and clone size derive from that table, while D and trimming were established from the DNA sequence. The table lists about 130,000 clones, roughly four fifths of them singletons. The genes are TRBV19 and TRBJ1-1; D not certain. Sequenced material: peripheral blood. The TCR comes from a woman between 50 and 59 years old with acute or convalescent COVID-19. The CDR3 DNA reads TGTGCCAGTACCCAGCGGGATGAAGAAGTGACTTTCTTT. Translation: CASTQRDEEVTFF.